The 20 T cell receptor beta chains below come from one sample, sequenced in a study of blood T cell repertoires in COVID-19. Assay used: immunoSEQ multiplex PCR; TCRdb lists only in-frame clones, some missing. Here the sample spans some 100,000 clones, about 90% being singletons. Sequenced sample: peripheral blood. Source of these receptors: a woman under 40 with acute or convalescent COVID-19.

V gene TRBV6-5 combines with J gene TRBJ1-2; D call uncertain. The CDR3 sequence is 15 residues long. Germline V gives CDR1 MNHEY, CDR2 SVGAGI. V lost 2 bases to trimming and J lost 6 bases, with 16 bases between them. DNA for the CDR3: TGTGCCAGCAGTTACGTTCCCGACCCCGGAGATGGCTACACCTTC. The encoded protein is CASSYVPDPGDGYTF.

Details on this clone: Other DNA sequences in the same sample also yield this CDR3. The chain employs TRBV18 and TRBJ2-3; no firm D call. From germline, CDR1 is KGHSH and CDR2 LQKENI. The length of the CDR3 is 15 residues. Trimming pared 0 bases from V and 3 bases from J, leaving 10 bases between. This CDR3 reads CASSPPAASTDTQYF. The CDR3 DNA follows: TGTGCCAGCTCACCACCGGCAGCTAGTACAGATACGCAGTATTTT.

The chain couples TRBV7-9 to TRBJ2-1, with a tentative D call TRBD1 (6 bases). Germline values: CDR1 SEHNR, CDR2 FQNEAQ (reference sequence). Trimming took 3 bases from V and 5 from J, leaving 17 bases between them. The CDR3 loop spans 16 amino acids. The CDR3 protein is CASSFIQGKMDNEQFF. CDR3 DNA: TGTGCCAGCAGCTTCATACAGGGTAAGATGGACAATGAGCAGTTCTTC.

This clone has a single count. The rearrangement uses TRBV27 and TRBJ2-2; D call uncertain. CDR1 is MNHEY, CDR2 SMNVEV, per germline (reference sequence). The ends were cut back, 3 bases at V and 4 bases at J, with 9 bases in the middle. The CDR3 is made up of 14 amino acids. CDR3 DNA sequence: TGTGCCAGCAGTTTGGGCCTTTCCACCGGGGAGCTGTTTTTT. Translating it yields CASSLGLSTGELFF.

The chain couples TRBV19 to TRBJ1-1; the D gene is possibly TRBD1 (5 bases). The ends were cut back, 7 bases at V and 0 bases at J, with 12 bases in the middle. Germline V lookup: CDR1 LNHDA, CDR2 SQIVND (reference sequence). There are 14 residues in the CDR3. DNA of the CDR3: TGTGCCAGTACAACGGGGGACTTGAACACTGAAGCTTTCTTT. This codes for CASTTGDLNTEAFF.

The chain links TRBV20-1 to TRBJ2-7, with D possibly being TRBD2 (5 bases). The CDR3 runs 11 residues. The V gene's germline CDR1 is DFQATT and CDR2 SNEGSKA (reference sequence). V was clipped by 1 base and J by 10 bases, with 11 bases between them. CDR3 DNA: TGCAGTGCTAGAGCCCCTCCGGGACAGTACTTC. The encoded protein is CSARAPPGQYF.

This sequence joins TRBV12-3 or TRBV12-4 and TRBJ2-7; TRBD2 is a possible D gene (7 bases). V was pared by 5 bases and J by 6 bases, with 14 bases between. The CDR3 runs to 13 residues. CDR3 sequence (DNA): TGTGCCAGCAGTCCTGAGGGGGGGATCGAGCAGTACTTC. Its translation: CASSPEGGIEQYF.

The chain carries TRBV6-5 and TRBJ2-7; D gene unclear. This CDR3 has 13 amino acids. In germline, CDR1 is MNHEY, CDR2 SVGAGI. The germline V and J ends were trimmed by 7 bases and 2 bases, with 12 bases remaining between them. The CDR3 region has the DNA TGTGCCAGCAAGTCCGAGACACCCTACGAGCAGTACTTC. It specifies CASKSETPYEQYF.

This clone showed up just once. This rearrangement joins TRBV28 to TRBJ1-3; a possible D gene is TRBD1 (5 bases). V was pared by 6 bases and J by 3 bases, with 9 bases between. Germline V gene lookup returns CDR1 MDHEN and CDR2 SYDVKM. The CDR3 runs 13 residues. CDR3 protein: CASSSGVGNTIYF. The CDR3 coding sequence is TGTGCCAGCAGCTCGGGGGTTGGAAACACCATATATTTT. Drawing the rest from reference TRBV28 and TRBJ1-3, the complete variable domain is DVKVTQSSRYLVKRTGEKVFLECVQDMDHENMFWYRQDPGLGLRLIYFSYDVKMKEKGDIPEGYSVSREKKERFSLILESASTNQTSMYLCASSSGVGNTIYFGEGSWLTVV.

This clone was found once. The chain recombines TRBV9 with TRBJ2-2, with D perhaps TRBD2 (6 bases). Germline CDR1 reads SGDLS; CDR2 reads YYNGEE. The V end was cut by 0 bases, the J end by 0 bases, with 12 bases between. This CDR3 is built from 17 residues. DNA of the CDR3: TGTGCCAGCAGCGTAGCAAGAGGGAGGCCGAACACCGGGGAGCTGTTTTTT. Translated: CASSVARGRPNTGELFF.

J is TRBJ2-3 and V is TRBV7-9; 8 nucleotides match TRBD2. Germline CDR1 SEHNR, CDR2 FQNEAQ (reference sequence). Losses at the gene ends were 1 base for V and 5 bases for J; bases not matched to a gene: 2. The CDR3 runs 14 residues. CDR3 region: CASSLGLAKDTQYF. The CDR3 bases are TGTGCCAGCAGCTTAGGACTAGCGAAAGATACGCAGTATTTT.

V usage is TRBV29-1 and J usage is TRBJ2-7; TRBD1 matches 8 bases. The CDR3 is made up of 17 amino acids. V shed 5 bases, J shed 2 bases, and the junction held 17 bases outside the gene matches. The germline gives CDR1 SQVTM, CDR2 ANQGSEA. For the CDR3, the DNA is TGCAGCGTTTGGTCCCAGGACAGGGTTAAAGAGACCTACGAGCAGTACTTC. This gives the protein CSVWSQDRVKETYEQYF.

This sequence joins TRBV24-1 and TRBJ1-2; no reliable D call. The germline V gene encodes CDR1 KGHDR and CDR2 SFDVKD. This CDR3 contains 13 residues. Trimming took off 4 bases at V and 1 base at J, with 6 bases between the two ends. CDR3 sequence: CATSENSNYGYTF. CDR3 coding DNA: TGTGCCACCAGTGAGAACAGTAACTATGGCTACACCTTC.

The V call is TRBV18, the J call TRBJ2-7, with TRBD1 matching over 8 bases. V was clipped by 5 bases and J by 2 bases; unmatched bases: 8. Germline CDR1 reads KGHSH; CDR2 reads LQKENI. This CDR3 is 15 amino acids long. The CDR3: CASSVSGTGPYEQYF. DNA for the CDR3: TGTGCCAGCTCAGTTTCAGGGACAGGACCCTACGAGCAGTACTTC. Looking up the rest from reference TRBV18 and TRBJ2-7 gives the full variable domain: NAGVMQNPRHLVRRRGQEARLRCSPMKGHSHVYWYRQLPEEGLKFMVYLQKENIIDESGMPKERFSAEFPKEGPSILRIQQVVRGDSAAYFCASSVSGTGPYEQYFGPGTRLTVT.

This clone was seen only a few times. The J gene is TRBJ1-2, the V gene TRBV7-3, with D perhaps TRBD1 (5 bases). This CDR3 has 13 amino acids. Trimming stripped 3 bases from V and 8 bases from J, with 13 bases between. Germline CDR1 is SGHTA and CDR2 is FQGTGA. In DNA, the CDR3 is TGTGCCAGCAGCTTGGGGCAGGGAATGGGCTACACCTTC. Translated, it gives CASSLGQGMGYTF.

V and J are TRBV6-2 or TRBV6-3 and TRBJ1-1, with D possibly being TRBD1 (5 bases). Trimming stripped 7 bases from V and 6 bases from J, with 21 bases between. The CDR3 runs to 15 residues. Germline loops: CDR1 MNHEY, CDR2 SVGEGT. The CDR3 DNA reads TGTGCCAGCATCCCGTGGGGCAGGTTGGGCGCTGAAGCTTTCTTT. Translated: CASIPWGRLGAEAFF.

The V call is TRBV5-6, the J call TRBJ1-3; D is unclear. The CDR3 contains 14 residues. Germline CDR1 SGHDT, CDR2 YYEEEE. The V end lost 4 bases, the J end lost 0 bases, and 8 bases lay between the germline ends. The CDR3 sequence: CASSRILSGNTIYF. Here the CDR3 DNA reads TGTGCCAGCAGCCGTATCCTCTCTGGAAACACCATATATTTT.

This clone was counted a single time. This chain links TRBV27 with TRBJ1-5, with 7 bases matching TRBD1. V was pared by 2 bases and J by 7 bases, with 5 bases of the junction left unmatched. This CDR3 contains 14 residues. Germline loops: CDR1 MNHEY, CDR2 SMNVEV (reference sequence). CDR3 sequence reads: CASSLNPRGQPQHF. The CDR3, as DNA: TGTGCCAGCAGTTTAAACCCCAGGGGGCAGCCCCAGCATTTT.

The chain is built from TRBV7-9 and TRBJ1-6; the D is unclear. Looked up from germline, CDR1 is SEHNR and CDR2 is FQNEAQ (reference sequence). Trimming took 5 bases from V and 8 from J, leaving 13 bases between them. This CDR3 has 14 residues. The CDR3 here is CASSERYRDSPLHF. CDR3 coding DNA: TGTGCCAGCAGCGAACGCTACCGGGATTCACCCCTCCACTTT.

CDR3 DNA sequence: TGTGCCAGCAGCTTACCCAGGGCCTACGAGCAGTACTTC. The encoded protein is CASSLPRAYEQYF. The rearrangement uses TRBV7-9 and TRBJ2-7; perhaps TRBD1 as D (5 bases). This CDR3 region has 13 residues. The germline V and J ends were trimmed by 2 bases and 2 bases, with 7 bases remaining between them. From germline, CDR1 is SEHNR and CDR2 FQNEAQ (reference sequence).